This is a list of T cell receptor beta chains from one sample in a study of blood T cell repertoires in COVID-19. TCRdb's copy holds only in-frame clones and misses some; the assay was immunoSEQ multiplex PCR. The top ten hold approximately 0.99% of the sample, which has some 200,000 clones, approximately 86% seen once. The material sequenced was peripheral blood. The receptors derive from a man between 60 and 75 years old with COVID-19, enrolled during active disease. CDR3s include the opening cysteine and the closing phenylalanine or tryptophan. The order of the fields is CDR3 DNA, CDR3 protein, V gene, J gene, D gene, clone size. The D gene is left open where the match is weak. Clone size is shown for a subset of rows, as once, few, many or a class of expanded clone.

DNA: TGTGCCAGCAGCCAACTGGGAGGCACTGAAGCTTTCTTT; CDR3: CASSQLGGTEAFF; V: TRBV3-1/TRBV3-2; J: TRBJ1-1; D: -; size: -
DNA: TGTGCCAGCAGACTCAACTCCTATAATTCACCCCTCCACTTT; CDR3: CASRLNSYNSPLHF; V: TRBV2; J: TRBJ1-6; D: -; size: -
DNA: TGTGCCAGCAGCCCAGGCACAGATACGCAGTATTTT; CDR3: CASSPGTDTQYF; V: TRBV7-3; J: TRBJ2-3; D: -; size: -
DNA: TGTGCCAGCAGCGTCGGTGGAGGGGGCAATCAGCCCCAGCATTTT; CDR3: CASSVGGGGNQPQHF; V: TRBV9; J: TRBJ1-5; D: -; size: -
DNA: TGTGCCAGCAGCTTGGGAGGTGTCGGCACTGAAGCTTTCTTT; CDR3: CASSLGGVGTEAFF; V: TRBV5-5; J: TRBJ1-1; D: -; size: -
DNA: TGTGCCAGCAGTGAAACAGGGGTCGGCGAGCAGTACTTC; CDR3: CASSETGVGEQYF; V: TRBV6-1; J: TRBJ2-7; D: TRBD1; size: -
DNA: TGTGCCAGCACAGGGGCCATTTACACCGGGGAGCTGTTTTTT; CDR3: CASTGAIYTGELFF; V: TRBV2; J: TRBJ2-2; D: -; size: -
DNA: TGTGCCAGCAGTCTAGCGGGAGTAAAAATTAAGGACAATGAGCAGTTCTTC; CDR3: CASSLAGVKIKDNEQFF; V: TRBV27; J: TRBJ2-1; D: TRBD2; size: -
DNA: TGTGCCACGAAGGGGCAGGGGGTATCCTATAATTCACCCCTCCACTTT; CDR3: CATKGQGVSYNSPLHF; V: TRBV28; J: TRBJ1-6; D: TRBD1; size: -
DNA: TGCGCCAGTCAGGGGGCCGATGGCTACACCTTC; CDR3: CASQGADGYTF; V: TRBV5-1; J: TRBJ1-2; D: TRBD1; size: -
DNA: TGTGCCAGCAGTCACTACAGGGAACCCCTCCACTTT; CDR3: CASSHYREPLHF; V: TRBV27; J: TRBJ1-6; D: -; size: -
DNA: TGTGCCAGCAGCTGGGACAGAGGAGTTGAAAAACTGTTTTTT; CDR3: CASSWDRGVEKLFF; V: TRBV5-6; J: TRBJ1-4; D: TRBD1; size: -
DNA: TGTGCCTCGGAGGGGCGGCAGTCACCCCTCCACTTT; CDR3: CASEGRQSPLHF; V: TRBV30; J: TRBJ1-6; D: -; size: -
DNA: TGTGCCAGCAGCCCCTTTACAGGGTGGGACTATGGCTACACCTTC; CDR3: CASSPFTGWDYGYTF; V: TRBV14; J: TRBJ1-2; D: -; size: many
DNA: TGCAGCGTCCGCAGACAGGGGAACATTCAGTACTTC; CDR3: CSVRRQGNIQYF; V: TRBV29-1; J: TRBJ2-4; D: TRBD1; size: -
DNA: TGTGCCAGCAGTTACATGAGACAGGGCTTCCACGAGCAGTACTTC; CDR3: CASSYMRQGFHEQYF; V: TRBV28; J: TRBJ2-7; D: TRBD1; size: -
DNA: TGTGCCAGCAGTGAATGGGACAGGGGTAGATCACCCCTCCACTTT; CDR3: CASSEWDRGRSPLHF; V: TRBV6-1; J: TRBJ1-6; D: TRBD1; size: -
DNA: TGTGCCAGCAGCCTGACAGTCTACGAGCAGTACTTC; CDR3: CASSLTVYEQYF; V: TRBV3-1/TRBV3-2; J: TRBJ2-7; D: -; size: once
DNA: TGTGCCAGCAGCCTCTTTTATCTAGCGGGAGGTCACGGGGAGCTGTTTTTT; CDR3: CASSLFYLAGGHGELFF; V: TRBV3-1/TRBV3-2; J: TRBJ2-2; D: TRBD2; size: few
DNA: TGTGCCAGCAGCTTGGGGGGTGGCTACACCTTC; CDR3: CASSLGGGYTF; V: TRBV7-2; J: TRBJ1-2; D: -; size: -
DNA: TGCGCCAGCAGCTTGGCTCCGGGAAATACTGAAGCTTTCTTT; CDR3: CASSLAPGNTEAFF; V: TRBV5-1; J: TRBJ1-1; D: -; size: -
DNA: TGTGCCAGCAGTGCCGGGAGCTCAACTAATGAAAAACTGTTTTTT; CDR3: CASSAGSSTNEKLFF; V: TRBV2; J: TRBJ1-4; D: -; size: -
DNA: TGTGCCAGCAGGCAGGGTTTCGGAAACACCATATATTTT; CDR3: CASRQGFGNTIYF; V: TRBV6-6; J: TRBJ1-3; D: -; size: -
DNA: TGTGCCAGCTTCACACAGGGTTATAATTCACCCCTCCACTTT; CDR3: CASFTQGYNSPLHF; V: TRBV5-4; J: TRBJ1-6; D: -; size: -
DNA: TGTGCCAGCAGTTTGGCCAGTATGAACACTGAAGCTTTCTTT; CDR3: CASSLASMNTEAFF; V: TRBV28; J: TRBJ1-1; D: -; size: -
DNA: TGTGCCAGCAGTGATAAAGCGGGAGGGCCCTACAATGAGCAGTTCTTC; CDR3: CASSDKAGGPYNEQFF; V: TRBV6-1; J: TRBJ2-1; D: TRBD2; size: -
DNA: TGTGCCTGGAGCGTCGGGGGTAATAGCAATCAGCCCCAGCATTTT; CDR3: CAWSVGGNSNQPQHF; V: TRBV30; J: TRBJ1-5; D: -; size: -
DNA: TGTGCCAGCAGTCACAGGGGTTCTGGAAACACCATATATTTT; CDR3: CASSHRGSGNTIYF; V: TRBV6-4; J: TRBJ1-3; D: TRBD1; size: -
DNA: TGTGCCAGCAGGGCACACAGCACAGATACGCAGTATTTT; CDR3: CASRAHSTDTQYF; V: TRBV12-3/TRBV12-4; J: TRBJ2-3; D: -; size: once
DNA: TGCGCCAGCAGGGAGGGTAGCACAGATACGCAGTATTTT; CDR3: CASREGSTDTQYF; V: TRBV5-1; J: TRBJ2-3; D: -; size: -
DNA: TGCGCCAGCAATGACAGGGGCAATCAGCCCCAGCATTTT; CDR3: CASNDRGNQPQHF; V: TRBV10-2; J: TRBJ1-5; D: TRBD1; size: -
DNA: TGTGCCTGGAGTGTCCGGGAGAATCAGCCCCAGCATTTT; CDR3: CAWSVRENQPQHF; V: TRBV30; J: TRBJ1-5; D: -; size: -
DNA: TGTGCCAGCAGCCCACAGGGGGCAAAGGGGACTGAAGCTTTCTTT; CDR3: CASSPQGAKGTEAFF; V: TRBV6-5; J: TRBJ1-1; D: TRBD1; size: -
DNA: TGTGCCAGCAGTTCCCAAGTGACAGGGAGGAACACCATATATTTT; CDR3: CASSSQVTGRNTIYF; V: TRBV27; J: TRBJ1-3; D: TRBD1; size: -
DNA: TGTGCCGGCAGCAAGGCAGGGAACACTGAAGCTTTCTTT; CDR3: CAGSKAGNTEAFF; V: TRBV6-5; J: TRBJ1-1; D: -; size: -
DNA: TGCGCCAGCAGCTTGGGAGGTAGCGGGAGGGAGACCCAGTACTTC; CDR3: CASSLGGSGRETQYF; V: TRBV5-1; J: TRBJ2-5; D: TRBD2; size: -